This T cell receptor beta chain came from a study of blood T cell repertoires in COVID-19. Looking at the study overall: Some COVID-19 samples were acute and others convalescent; all came from the United States, Italy and Spain. From T cells, B-cell-depleted T cells, or PBMCs came the material, which was cDNA or gDNA.

The CDR3 has 15 residues. The J segment lost 5 bases and the V segment lost 1 base, leaving 8 bases of the junction unmatched. The germline V gene encodes CDR1 SGHRS and CDR2 YFSETQ. Patients from Seattle were sampled longitudinally, starting during active infection. Per the study methods: Amplification of reference gene primers was used by the study to estimate nucleated cell counts. Repertoires were generated with immunoSEQ multiplex PCR, while TCRdb's copy carries only in-frame clones and drops some. V, J and clone size are those of that table, while D and trimming were read from the DNA. The data show about 180,000 clones, 80% to 85% seen once.

The chain is built from TRBV5-1 and TRBJ2-7, with 8 bases lining up with TRBD2. Specimen: peripheral blood. The sequence was obtained from a woman aged 70-85 years with COVID-19, enrolled during active disease. The CDR3 sequence is CASSLLQREFDEQYF. CDR3 nucleotides: TGCGCCAGCAGCTTGCTGCAGCGGGAGTTCGACGAGCAGTACTTC.